This TCR beta chain was sequenced during a study of T-cell reconstitution after alpha-beta-depleted transplantation in children. Trimming stripped 5 bases from V and 3 bases from J, with 17 bases between. Germline CDR1 is SGHDT and CDR2 is YYEEEE. This CDR3 contains 15 residues. This clonotype was counted at least ten times. TCRbeta library preparation incorporated unique molecular identifiers. TCRdb re-called the PCR reads with MiXCR, one entry per CDR3 protein. The sample records 250,000 or so distinct CDR3 sequences, around 7.5% being singletons. The specimen was PBMCs, mostly from graft donor cells, collected 180 days after TCRalphabeta/CD19-depleted stem cell transplant. This sequence originates from a male patient younger than 18 who had a stem cell transplant for acute lymphoblastic leukemia, so the T cells may come from the graft donor. The rearrangement joins TRBV5-6 to TRBJ2-5, with a weak D call TRBD2 (6 bases). As DNA, the CDR3 is TGTGCCAGCAGGGGGCTGGTTTGGGGGGAAGAGACCCAGTACTTC. This sequence encodes CASRGLVWGEETQYF.